Presented here are 15 T cell receptor beta chains from one specimen sequenced in a study of shared clonotypes between healthy human individuals. Here immunoSEQ multiplex PCR was the method, and the copy in TCRdb shows in-frame clones only, minus some. The table shows millions of clones, with 85% to 95% occurring only once. The material sequenced was naive CD4+ T cells sorted from blood. Subset specified: CD45RA+ positively selected. All receptors come from a young man in good health.

The chain links TRBV7-2 to TRBJ2-7; 9 bases match TRBD1. There are 15 residues in the CDR3. Germline-derived CDR1 and CDR2 are SGHTA and FQGNSA. J gave up 3 bases and V 5 bases, and 8 bases lay outside the gene matches. CDR3 nucleotides: TGTGCCAGCAGCGCCACGGGACAGGGTATCTACGAGCAGTACTTC. This encodes CASSATGQGIYEQYF.

About this clone itself: Other nucleotide sequences in the sample specify the same CDR3. V and J are TRBV5-4 and TRBJ2-3; D remains ambiguous. CDR3 length: 13 amino acids. Between the trimmed V and J ends, which lost 3 bases and 1 base, there was a span of 6 bases. Germline CDR1 reads SGHNT; CDR2 reads YYREEE (reference sequence). As DNA, the CDR3 is TGTGCCAGCAGCTGGGCGGGCACAGATACGCAGTATTTT. It specifies CASSWAGTDTQYF.

This clone was detected only a few times. The chain links TRBV7-2 to TRBJ2-1, with D perhaps TRBD2 (5 bases). The germline CDR1 and CDR2 sequences are SGHTA and FQGNSA. CDR3 size: 15 residues. V lost 6 bases and J lost 4, with 16 bases in between. This CDR3 is CASRQDWPSYNEQFF. CDR3 DNA sequence: TGTGCCAGCAGGCAGGACTGGCCTTCATACAATGAGCAGTTCTTC.

The chain combines TRBV10-3 with TRBJ2-1, with D possibly matching TRBD2 (7 bases). Deletions cut 7 bases from V and 5 bases from J, with 15 bases between. Germline CDR1 ENHRY, CDR2 SYGVKD. The CDR3 sequence is 14 residues long. CDR3 coding DNA: TGTGCCATCAAACCGGGGGGCTTGGACAATGAGCAGTTCTTC. Translating gives CAIKPGGLDNEQFF.

The DNA of the CDR3 is TGTGCCATCAGTGATCGGGGCAGCTTGAACACTGAAGCTTTCTTT. This gives the protein CAISDRGSLNTEAFF. The chain uses TRBV10-3 and TRBJ1-1; possibly TRBD1 for D (5 bases). Looked up from germline, CDR1 is ENHRY and CDR2 is SYGVKD. The CDR3 is made up of 15 amino acids. Deletions cut 3 bases from V and 0 bases from J, with 11 bases between.

This chain links TRBV11-3 with TRBJ2-2; D not certain. This CDR3 is built from 14 residues. V shed 1 base and J shed 2 bases, with 5 bases lying between them. Germline assignment: CDR1 SGHNT and CDR2 YENEEA. The CDR3 reads CASSLVGNTGELFF. The CDR3 nucleotides are TGTGCCAGCAGCTTAGTCGGTAACACCGGGGAGCTGTTTTTT. Combining the CDR3 with reference TRBV11-3 and TRBJ2-2 gives the whole variable domain EAGVVQSPRYKIIEKKQPVAFWCNPISGHNTLYWYLQNLGQGPELLIRYENEEAVDDSQLPKDRFSAERLKGVDSTLKIQPAELGDSAVYLCASSLVGNTGELFFGEGSRLTVL.

The chain couples TRBV10-3 to TRBJ1-6, with TRBD1 matching over 9 bases. CDR3 size: 14 residues. Germline V gives CDR1 ENHRY, CDR2 SYGVKD. V gave up 9 bases and J gave up 8 bases; unmatched junction bases: 8. CDR3 DNA: TGTGCCATTTCCCCGGGACAGGGAGATTCACCCCTCCACTTT. Encoded protein: CAISPGQGDSPLHF.

This chain uses TRBV30 with TRBJ2-1; no clear D. In germline, CDR1 is GTSNPN, CDR2 SVGIG (reference sequence). The V end lost 1 base, the J end lost 9 bases, and 7 bases lay between the germline ends. The CDR3 length is 11 residues. The CDR3 DNA sequence: TGTGCCTGGAGTGGACTGAGTGAGCAGTTCTTC. Translation: CAWSGLSEQFF.

The chain is built from TRBV7-3 and TRBJ1-1; a possible D gene is TRBD1 (5 bases). CDR1 is SGHTA and CDR2 is FQGTGA in the germline V gene. V shed 5 bases and J shed 0 bases, with 16 bases lying between them. This CDR3 contains 16 residues. The CDR3 bases are TGTGCCAGCAGCCCCCGGGGCGGGGCCTTGAACACTGAAGCTTTCTTT. Protein sequence: CASSPRGGALNTEAFF.

Note on this clone: Within the sample, other DNA sequences also encode this same CDR3. J is TRBJ2-3 and V is TRBV29-1, with D possibly being TRBD1 (5 bases). Per germline, CDR1 SQVTM and CDR2 ANQGSEA. The CDR3 extends over 12 amino acids. The germline V and J ends were trimmed by 3 bases and 3 bases, with 7 bases remaining between them. In DNA form, the CDR3 reads TGCAGCGTTGATAAGGGGACAGATACGCAGTATTTT. Amino acid sequence: CSVDKGTDTQYF.

The chain joins TRBV28 to TRBJ1-2; D uncertain. V was pared by 3 bases and J by 5 bases, with 16 bases between. The CDR3 length is 15 residues. Germline CDR1 and CDR2: MDHEN and SYDVKM. The CDR3 is CASSLGGDPPYGYTF. CDR3 bases: TGTGCCAGCAGTTTGGGAGGTGACCCACCATATGGCTACACCTTC.

This clone was seen just once. The chain recombines TRBV7-2 with TRBJ1-5, with a possible D match to TRBD1 (5 bases). Trimming took off 4 bases at V and 6 bases at J, with 10 bases between the two ends. This CDR3 region has 13 residues. Germline V CDR1 and CDR2: SGHTA, FQGNSA. CDR3 sequence: CASSSRGFQPQHF. The CDR3 DNA follows: TGTGCCAGCAGCTCCCGGGGGTTTCAGCCCCAGCATTTT.

As to this clone: The junction departs from the called germline gene at one end, perhaps through a read error. This sequence joins TRBV28 and TRBJ2-2; possible D gene TRBD2, 5 bases. The CDR3 length is 13 residues. The V gene's germline CDR1 is MDHEN and CDR2 SYDVKM. Here the CDR3 DNA reads TGTGCCAGCAGTTTAGGCCCGACCGGGAAGCTGTTTTTT. It translates to CASSLGPTGKLFF.

The chain employs TRBV4-1 and TRBJ1-6; D not certain. The CDR3 sequence is 17 residues long. CDR1 and CDR2 from the germline V gene are MGHRA and YSYEKL. V lost 0 bases and J lost 3, with 12 bases in between. The DNA for the CDR3 is TGCGCCAGCAGCCAAGAACAGTCCCCCCTCTATAATTCACCCCTCCACTTT. It is translated as CASSQEQSPLYNSPLHF.

With respect to this clone: A single base separates this from a much larger clone, so it may be a read error. Other DNA sequences within the sample encode an identical CDR3. J is TRBJ2-7 and V is TRBV25-1, with D tentatively TRBD2 (5 bases). Germline assignment: CDR1 MGHDK and CDR2 SYGVNS. CDR3 size: 11 residues. V was cut by 5 bases and J by 4 bases, with 6 bases left in between. CDR3 DNA sequence: TGTGCCAGCAGTCGGGGATACGAGCAGTACTTC. Translating it yields CASSRGYEQYF.